What follows describes a single T cell receptor beta chain. This CDR3 comprises 15 residues. V lost 6 bases, J lost 1 base, and 5 bases stayed unmatched. Looked up from germline, CDR1 is SNHLY and CDR2 is FYNNEI. The sample originates from a study of blood T cell repertoires in COVID-19. Across the study: Nucleic acid was either cDNA or gDNA, and it came from T cells, B-cell-depleted T cells, or PBMCs.

Per the study methods: Amplification of reference gene primers provided the estimated nucleated cell counts. Clones were sequenced by immunoSEQ multiplex PCR, and TCRdb holds only the in-frame ones, with some missing. The V and J calls and clone size come from that table; D and trimming were worked out from the DNA. Seen here are over 250,000 clones, 85% observed once, and the top ten hold roughly 15%. Sample: peripheral blood. The chain uses TRBV2 and TRBJ2-2; 7 bases map to TRBD2. The clonotype was recovered from a human donor in a cohort sampled during active COVID-19. CDR3 sequence (DNA): TGTGCCAGCAGCACCGGGACTATGAACACCGGGGAGCTGTTTTTT. Translating gives CASSTGTMNTGELFF.